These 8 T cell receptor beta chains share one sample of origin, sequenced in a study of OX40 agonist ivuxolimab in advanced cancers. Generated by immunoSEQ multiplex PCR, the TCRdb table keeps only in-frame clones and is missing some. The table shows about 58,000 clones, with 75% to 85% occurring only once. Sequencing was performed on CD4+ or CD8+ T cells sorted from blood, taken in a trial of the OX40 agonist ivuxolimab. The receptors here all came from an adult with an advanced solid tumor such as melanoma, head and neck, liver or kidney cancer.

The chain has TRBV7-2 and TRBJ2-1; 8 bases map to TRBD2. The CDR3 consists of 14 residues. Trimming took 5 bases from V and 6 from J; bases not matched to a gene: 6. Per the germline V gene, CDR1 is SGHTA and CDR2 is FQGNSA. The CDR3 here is CASSTGTRGNEQFF. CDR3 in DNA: TGTGCCAGCAGCACCGGGACTAGAGGCAATGAGCAGTTCTTC.

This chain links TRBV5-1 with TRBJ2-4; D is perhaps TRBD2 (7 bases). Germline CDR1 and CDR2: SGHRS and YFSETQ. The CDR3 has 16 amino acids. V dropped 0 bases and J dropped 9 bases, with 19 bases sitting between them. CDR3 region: CASSLVRGGTTSIQYF. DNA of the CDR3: TGCGCCAGCAGCTTGGTACGCGGGGGCACAACTAGCATTCAGTACTTC.

DNA of the CDR3: TGTGCCAGCAGCTTAGAGAGCCGGTACCTTGCTTTCTTC. Protein sequence: CASSLESRYLAFF. This rearrangement joins TRBV7-9 to TRBJ2-1; D uncertain. Germline-derived CDR1 and CDR2 are SEHNR and FQNEAQ (reference sequence). Trimming left V 1 base short and J 16 bases short, with 17 bases between. The CDR3 is made up of 13 amino acids.

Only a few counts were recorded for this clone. For the CDR3, the DNA is TGTGCCAGCAGCGTAGAAGGCAGGACCCAAGAGACCCAGTACTTC. Its translation is CASSVEGRTQETQYF. The chain uses TRBV9 and TRBJ2-5; D ambiguous. Per the germline V gene, CDR1 is SGDLS and CDR2 is YYNGEE. CDR3 size: 15 residues. Deletions cut 0 bases from V and 1 base from J, with 10 bases between.

The chain's CDR3 is CASSPTSGGQETQYF. The CDR3 nucleotides are TGTGCCAGCTCACCAACGAGCGGGGGGCAGGAGACCCAGTACTTC. The V and J genes are TRBV18 and TRBJ2-5; the match to TRBD2 covers 9 bases. The trim removed 2 bases at V and 5 bases at J, leaving 6 bases unmatched. The germline gives CDR1 KGHSH, CDR2 LQKENI. This CDR3 spans 15 amino acids.

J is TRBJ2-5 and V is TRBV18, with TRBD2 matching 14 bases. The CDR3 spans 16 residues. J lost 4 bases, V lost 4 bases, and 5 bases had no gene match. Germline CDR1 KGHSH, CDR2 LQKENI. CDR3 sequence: CASSRTSGGSGETQYF. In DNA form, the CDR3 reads TGTGCCAGCTCACGGACTAGCGGGGGGTCTGGAGAGACCCAGTACTTC.

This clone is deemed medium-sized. CDR3 sequence reads: CASSLAFRGRTEAFF. CDR3 bases: TGTGCCAGCAGCTTAGCATTCAGGGGGCGAACTGAAGCTTTCTTT. V and J are TRBV7-9 and TRBJ1-1; 8 bases fit TRBD1. The germline V gene has CDR1 SEHNR and CDR2 FQNEAQ (reference sequence). V trimming: 0 bases; J trimming: 5 bases; junction bases outside the gene matches: 5. The CDR3 loop spans 15 amino acids.

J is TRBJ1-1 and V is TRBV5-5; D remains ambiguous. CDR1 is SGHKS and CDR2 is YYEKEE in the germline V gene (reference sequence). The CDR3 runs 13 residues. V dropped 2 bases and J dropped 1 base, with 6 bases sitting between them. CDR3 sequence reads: CASSFHGNTEAFF. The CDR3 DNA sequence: TGTGCCAGCAGCTTTCACGGGAACACTGAAGCTTTCTTT.